This T cell receptor beta chain comes out of a study of cytomegalovirus exposure and HLA in healthy donors (dated by TCRdb to 2016 to 2017). About the investigation overall: According to an earlier analysis of several hundred of the donors, some 170 million T cells yielded 117 million unique TCR beta sequences and around 300 Gb of sequence data. Typing coverage differed by locus: A, B, C, DRB1 and DQB1 were typed in roughly 620-630 donors, DQA1 in around 500, DPA1 in 600 to 610, and DPB1 in roughly 450. To predict cytomegalovirus infection status, the study brought together high-throughput TCR immunosequencing, statistical association of individual TCRs with disease status, and machine learning. Alongside the repertoire data, information on donor age, sex, ethnicity and CMV serostatus was compiled. All discovery cohort repertoires had been generated on a single sequencing platform. Genome-wide SNP genotypes for about 65% of the roughly 700 donors were used in a later genetic analysis, which treated that subset as a discovery cohort. In a later analysis, previously published TCR beta repertoires from 600 to 850 donors were re-analyzed and high-resolution HLA genotyping was added so that TCR occurrence patterns could be studied. Along with the roughly 700-subject first cohort, a separate validation cohort of some 130 different subjects was used. About five DR-DQ haplotypes were treated as single units for association and clustering because of strong linkage in the cohort. On average, about 240,000 unique TCR beta nucleotide sequences were sequenced per donor among a few hundred genotyped donors of the cohort, with approximately 18% of those sequences being non-productive. Using immunosequencing, the study profiled T cell repertoires from about 610 subjects and related those repertoires to cytomegalovirus serostatus. Rather than drawing on any new phenotypic data, the later analysis identified candidate immune exposures from TCR beta sequences and the way those sequences occurred across donors. Approximately 310 gigabases of sequencing data and 70 million to 85 million unique TCR sequences were included in an early release covering about 600 HLA-typed donors. An earlier analysis of approximately 640 of the donors applied high-throughput TCR beta sequencing to assess whether each TCR beta V gene segment acted as functional or pseudogenic. The genetic ancestry cluster associated with self-reported Caucasian donors included about 81% of the roughly 360 genotyped donors. The aim of the study was to test whether cataloging public T cell receptors could identify signatures of past pathogen exposure. HLA typing included class I and class II loci at four-digit resolution. What the study reported, not specific to this receptor: The 87-base-pair reads could not distinguish some IMGT-functional V segments, including TRBV6-2 and TRBV6-3, so those segments were excluded. Because some donors lacked HLA typing at each locus, the association tests relied only on the typed subset. According to a later analysis, TCR association rates differed among HLA loci, with DRB1 alleles showing the most associated TCRs and HLA-C alleles showing the fewest. While some public TCRs were present in many individuals, most TCR sequences turned up only very rarely across donors. In an earlier analysis of some 500 of the donors, most TCR beta V segments were observed in productive rearrangements about 87% or about 30% of the time, broadly matching IMGT annotations. According to a later genetic analysis, donors in an Asian-associated ancestry cluster had fewer N-insertions in productive TCRs than the approximately 610-donor mean. Linkage disequilibrium might explain the correlated functional status among segregating V segments, but an unknown experimental factor could not be excluded. The presence/absence analyses assumed that sequencing depth was roughly uniform across donors, and that assumption may not be true. Strong co-occurrence of HLA alleles, especially DR and DQ, made assigning TCR associations to individual alleles difficult. A few of the identified cytomegalovirus-associated TCR beta chains were confirmed in vitro to be specific for cytomegalovirus antigens. The classifier was reported to diagnose cytomegalovirus status with high specificity and sensitivity in both the original and validation cohorts. In this cohort, only TCR beta chains were sequenced, and detectable features were limited by the absence of alpha or paired-chain data. A total of about 150 TCR beta chains were listed by the study as associated with cytomegalovirus. According to a later analysis, most CMV-associated TCR beta chains appeared to be HLA-restricted, and the HLA associations seemed to be driven largely by CMV exposure. A further reported finding was that TCR beta sequences accurately predicted the HLA-A and HLA-B alleles for most subjects in the first cohort. The sequencing pipeline was judged likely to have produced a cluster of highly shared sequence variants as a technical artifact. For the cohort, immune exposure information was limited to CMV serostatus. At a false discovery rate of 0.05, a later analysis linked around 17,000 TCR beta sequences to specific HLA alleles. Because counts were too low, about 15 rarely observed V segments, including chromosome 9 orphons, were left out of the earlier analysis of approximately 580 of the donors. A later analysis reported that several top co-occurrence clusters appeared linked to parvovirus B19, influenza, CMV and Epstein-Barr virus. V-gene and J-gene trimming of TCR beta chains was associated with a missense DCLRE1C variant in a later genetic analysis, and the association was replicated in an independent cohort. The authors suggested that the approach could potentially be generalized to other disease states and immunological phenotypes. In a later analysis, HLA-associated TCR beta chains were found to be more clonally expanded and to have lower generation probabilities than equally common non-associated chains.

The cohort consisted of 650 to 700 healthy bone marrow donors. At the time of sampling, all cohort members were nominally healthy, though unrecorded immune exposures were likely present. The donor was CMV seronegative and belonged to the group of 320 or so seronegative cohort members. A peripheral blood sample was provided by each donor, and peripheral blood mononuclear cells were used for TCR beta sequencing. The Qiagen DNeasy Blood Extraction Kit was used to extract genomic DNA from the blood cell samples. Spanning cysteine to phenylalanine, the CDR3 consists of 13 amino acids. Only the CDR3 part of the read is kept: 39 bases, read in frame from the first base. Trimming removed 0 bases from V and 4 bases from J, leaving 5 bases between the germline ends. From the germline V gene (reference sequence), CDR1 is SGHNT and CDR2 is YYREEE. About this clone itself: No cognate antigen has been identified for it. The identical CDR3 is also encoded by other nucleotide sequences in the sample.

The library was built by means of the immunoSEQ multiplex PCR assay. For the multiplex PCR, a mixture combining 60 forward primers for TCR Vbeta segments and 13 reverse primers for TCR Jbeta segments was used. Amplification of the CDR3 region of rearranged TCR beta genes was performed with a multiplex PCR assay on genomic DNA. Amplified TCR beta libraries were sequenced as 87-base-pair reads on the Illumina HiSeq System. The authors' pipeline ran thus. Across the 600 to 700 repertoires, a later analysis counted 60 million to 90 million unique TCR beta chains, some 11 million of which were shared by at least two donors. Raw reads were error-corrected and collapsed into unique sequences with a nearest-neighbor algorithm that merged closely related sequences to remove PCR and sequencing errors. To assign V, D and J gene segments, CDR3 sequences were aligned to IMGT reference sequences. For a sequence to be retained, a match of at least six nucleotides to both a V gene segment and a J gene segment was required. A rearrangement was called productive if the CDR3 had no stop codons and remained in frame with V and J, and every other rearrangement was called non-productive. CDR3 was defined by IMGT convention, running from the second conserved V-encoded cysteine to the conserved J-encoded phenylalanine. Sequences without an unambiguous match to a single V gene segment were excluded from the earlier analysis of about 640 of the donors. In an earlier analysis of approximately 610 of the donors, V segments were called functional above 56.7% productive rearrangements and were called segregating when the between-donor standard deviation exceeded 5%. To diagnose cytomegalovirus status from the catalog of TCR beta chain sequences, a statistical classification framework was built. In a later analysis, TCR nucleotide sequences were compared against IMGT/GENE-DB human TR gene sequences so that V and J genes could be assigned. Using the TCRdist pipeline, a later analysis assigned CDR3 sequences along with most-parsimonious VDJ recombination scenarios. In a later analysis, each TCR beta chain was defined by its CDR3 amino acid sequence together with its V-gene family, and reads lacking a unique V-gene family were excluded. A later analysis removed 500 to 650 highly shared, low-generation-probability nucleotide sequences to deal with suspected cross-contamination and a sequencing artifact. For each public chain, a later analysis derived a clonal expansion index from normalized ranks of inferred template counts within each repertoire. A later analysis computed generation probabilities with a VDJ recombination model fitted to out-of-frame rearrangements, and checked the results against IGoR. A later analysis scored TCR-TCR, TCR-HLA and TCR-CMV co-occurrence with hypergeometric tests, applying a repertoire-size bias correction to TCR pairs. False discovery rates were estimated in a later analysis by permuting HLA or CMV assignments 20 times. In a later analysis, co-occurring TCRs were grouped using DBSCAN, and TCRdist sequence similarity was added for clustering within HLA-allele-positive subsets. For co-occurrence clustering, repertoires with fewer than 30,000 or more than 120,000 public chains were excluded, along with about five repertoires with anomalous nucleotide sharing. TCRdb mirrors the immuneACCESS table, restricted to in-frame sequences. Some clones are absent from its copies; in checked studies, under half trace to an unresolved V gene, and the reason for the others is unknown. V, J and clone size were drawn from that table, and D and trimming were deduced from the DNA. The sample has approximately 150,000 clones on record. Jointly, the top ten make up about 1.6% of the sample.

The chain couples TRBV5-4 to TRBJ1-5; a weak D assignment points to TRBD1 (5 bases agree). The clonotype comes from a woman in her 40s in good health and CMV-seronegative. The sample comprised PBMCs. The CDR3 amino acid sequence is: CASSLAGNQPQHF. The bases read TGTGCCAGCAGCTTGGCAGGGAATCAGCCCCAGCATTTT.